Below, 32 T cell receptor beta chains from the same sample are listed, as sequenced in a study of beta chain features in type 1 diabetes. Notes on the study in general: TCRB CDR3s from Type 1 diabetes patients were moderately but significantly shorter in all four CD4+ subsets.

Expressed TCRB transcripts were sequenced after all isolated RNA was converted to cDNA. Here immunoSEQ multiplex PCR was the method, and the copy in TCRdb shows in-frame clones only, minus some. The sample shows hundreds of thousands of clones, roughly 13% of them seen only once. The antigens of these receptors remain unknown. The sample taken for sequencing was naive CD4+ T cells from blood. Receptors originate from a man in his late teens or twenties with type 1 diabetes.

This clone was seen a handful of times. The chain has TRBV27 and TRBJ2-5, with D possibly being TRBD1 or TRBD2 (6 bases each). The germline V and J ends were trimmed by 3 bases and 4 bases, with 12 bases remaining between them. The CDR3 runs to 14 residues. CDR1 and CDR2 (germline): MNHEY, SMNVEV (reference sequence). CDR3 protein: CASSLGRGRETQYF. DNA of the CDR3: TGTGCCAGCAGTTTGGGCCGGGGGCGAGAGACCCAGTACTTC.

CDR3 coding DNA: TGCAGCGCCGACCAGAAGGTCACTGAAGCTTTCTTT. Protein sequence: CSADQKVTEAFF. The rearrangement links TRBV29-1 to TRBJ1-1; no clear D. Trimming removed 7 bases at V and 4 bases at J, with 13 bases between. There are 12 residues in the CDR3. Germline assignment: CDR1 SQVTM and CDR2 ANQGSEA.

Only a few counts were recorded for this clone. The chain employs TRBV2 and TRBJ1-1; the D gene is possibly TRBD1 (5 bases). This CDR3 contains 13 residues. V lost 8 bases to trimming and J lost 0 bases, with 10 bases between them. Looked up from germline, CDR1 is SNHLY and CDR2 is FYNNEI. CDR3: CASDRRMNTEAFF. CDR3 nucleotides: TGTGCCAGCGACAGACGGATGAACACTGAAGCTTTCTTT.

The table lists this clone with a few counts. The chain carries TRBV11-2 and TRBJ2-3; 9 bases are a match to TRBD1. V dropped 2 bases and J dropped 4; count of bases not matched to a gene: 1. The CDR3 loop spans 14 amino acids. Germline V gene lookup returns CDR1 SGHAT and CDR2 FQNNGV. The CDR3 bases are TGTGCCAGCAGCTTACGGACAGGGGCAGATACGCAGTATTTT. This codes for CASSLRTGADTQYF.

V gene TRBV5-6 combines with J gene TRBJ2-1; 9 nucleotides match TRBD1. The V gene's germline CDR1 is SGHDT and CDR2 YYEEEE. The CDR3 loop spans 16 amino acids. J gave up 3 bases and V 4 bases, and 8 bases lay outside the gene matches. The CDR3 loop reads CASSRRDRANYNEQFF. CDR3 in DNA: TGTGCCAGCAGCCGCCGGGACAGGGCTAACTACAATGAGCAGTTCTTC. Full variable domain (rest looked up from reference TRBV5-6 and TRBJ2-1): DAGVTQSPTHLIKTRGQQVTLRCSPKSGHDTVSWYQQALGQGPQFIFQYYEEEERQRGNFPDRFSGHQFPNYSSELNVNALLLGDSALYLCASSRRDRANYNEQFFGPGTRLTVL.

The table lists this clone with a few counts. V is TRBV5-4 and J is TRBJ2-1; perhaps TRBD1 as D (6 bases). V was clipped by 3 bases and J by 7 bases, with 17 bases between them. The germline V gene has CDR1 SGHNT and CDR2 YYREEE (reference sequence). CDR3 length: 15 residues. The CDR3 nucleotides read TGTGCCAGCAGCTCCAAGACCAATACAGGGAATGAGCAGTTCTTC. Translation gives CASSSKTNTGNEQFF.

V and J are TRBV5-6 and TRBJ1-2; TRBD1 matches at 7 bases. This CDR3 has 14 residues. The V gene end was trimmed by 4 bases and the J gene end by 8 bases; junction bases not matched to a gene: 11. Germline loops: CDR1 SGHDT, CDR2 YYEEEE. As DNA, the CDR3 is TGTGCCAGCAGCACGACAGGGAAGATGGGAGGCTACACCTTC. It codes for CASSTTGKMGGYTF.

The genes are TRBV6-5 and TRBJ2-1, with 11 bases aligning to TRBD1. V was clipped by 2 bases and J by 3 bases; unmatched bases: 3. CDR1 and CDR2 (germline): MNHEY, SVGAGI. There are 16 residues in the CDR3. This chain's CDR3 is CASSYTGTGGYNEQFF. In DNA form, the CDR3 reads TGTGCCAGCAGTTACACCGGGACAGGGGGCTACAATGAGCAGTTCTTC.

This clone has only a few counts. The rearrangement links TRBV29-1 to TRBJ1-5; TRBD1 matches at 8 bases. The CDR3 is 14 amino acids. Germline values: CDR1 SQVTM, CDR2 ANQGSEA. V lost 7 bases and J lost 7; bases outside the gene matches: 12. The CDR3 DNA reads as TGCAGCGCTCGGACAGGGAGCGAGGGCCAGCCCCAGCATTTT. Translation: CSARTGSEGQPQHF.

The J gene is TRBJ1-2, the V gene TRBV27, with a tentative D call TRBD1 (6 bases). Germline CDR1 and CDR2: MNHEY and SMNVEV (reference sequence). The V end was cut by 6 bases, the J end by 5 bases, with 19 bases between. The CDR3 has 15 residues. The CDR3 reads CASRAYGGGDYGYTF. The CDR3 DNA reads TGTGCCAGCAGAGCCTACGGAGGGGGAGATTATGGCTACACCTTC.

The J gene is TRBJ1-3, the V gene TRBV28; D unresolved. CDR3 length: 14 amino acids. CDR1 and CDR2 (germline): MDHEN, SYDVKM. The V end was cut by 8 bases, the J end by 0 bases, with 11 bases between. The CDR3: CASGYSSSGNTIYF. CDR3 DNA: TGTGCCAGCGGTTACAGTTCCTCTGGAAACACCATATATTTT.

The rearrangement uses TRBV19 and TRBJ1-5; D may be TRBD1 (6 bases). Germline CDR1 LNHDA, CDR2 SQIVND (reference sequence). V shed 0 bases and J shed 1 base, with 10 bases lying between them. The CDR3 consists of 16 residues. The CDR3 DNA reads as TGTGCCAGTAGTATAGATCCAGGGGTGAGCAATCAGCCCCAGCATTTT. Translated: CASSIDPGVSNQPQHF.

The V and J genes are TRBV4-1 and TRBJ2-5; TRBD2 matches 11 bases. V lost 4 bases and J lost 4; bases outside the gene matches: 5. CDR1 and CDR2 from the germline V gene are MGHRA and YSYEKL. The CDR3 is 15 residues long. The CDR3 region is CASSPYSGGAETQYF. The CDR3 nucleotides read TGCGCCAGCAGCCCCTATAGCGGGGGGGCAGAGACCCAGTACTTC.

V gene TRBV13 combines with J gene TRBJ2-6, with D perhaps being TRBD1 or TRBD2 (5 bases each). The CDR3 is 18 amino acids. CDR1 and CDR2 (germline): PRHDT, FYEKMQ (reference sequence). With 5 bases removed from V and 12 bases from J, the gap between germline ends came to 29 bases. The CDR3 region is CASSLRAGSILPAVVLTF. The CDR3, as DNA: TGTGCCAGCAGCCTCAGGGCAGGGAGCATTCTTCCCGCTGTCGTCCTGACTTTC.

V is TRBV2 and J is TRBJ1-2, with TRBD1 identical over 7 bases. With 3 bases clipped from V and 10 bases from J, the junction kept 8 bases outside the gene matches. CDR1 is SNHLY, CDR2 FYNNEI, per germline. There are 13 residues in the CDR3. The CDR3 DNA follows: TGTGCCAGCAGTGAGGGGACAGATACAAACTACACCTTC. Its protein product is CASSEGTDTNYTF.

As regards this clone: Other DNA sequences in this sample translate to the same CDR3. The chain carries TRBV7-9 and TRBJ1-1; D is possibly TRBD1 (5 bases). There are 13 residues in the CDR3. Germline V gene lookup returns CDR1 SEHNR and CDR2 FQNEAQ (reference sequence). Trimming removed 3 bases from V and 4 bases from J, with 9 bases in between. The chain's CDR3 is CASSLSGATEAFF. The CDR3, as DNA: TGTGCCAGCAGCTTGAGTGGGGCCACTGAAGCTTTCTTT.

This clone was found a few times. The sample carries other DNA sequences with the same CDR3. This sequence joins TRBV4-1 and TRBJ1-3; weak D call: TRBD1 (5 bases). Germline V lookup: CDR1 MGHRA, CDR2 YSYEKL. The V end was cut by 4 bases, the J end by 0 bases, with 7 bases between. This CDR3 comprises 14 residues. The CDR3 bases are TGCGCCAGCAGCCCAGGACACTCTGGAAACACCATATATTTT. It is translated as CASSPGHSGNTIYF.

The genes are TRBV30 and TRBJ1-6; D unresolved. There are 13 residues in the CDR3. The V gene lost 0 bases and the J gene lost 7 bases, with 7 bases spanning the gap. Germline values: CDR1 GTSNPN, CDR2 SVGIG (reference sequence). The CDR3 DNA sequence: TGTGCCTGGAGTGTGACTTCAAATTCACCCCTCCACTTT. The encoded protein is CAWSVTSNSPLHF.

On this clone: Within the sample, other DNA sequences also encode this same CDR3. The chain employs TRBV7-9 and TRBJ2-3; D call uncertain. V was trimmed by 3 bases and J by 2 bases, leaving 3 bases between them. This CDR3 has 12 amino acids. CDR1 and CDR2 from the germline V gene are SEHNR and FQNEAQ (reference sequence). The CDR3: CASSLSTDTQYF. CDR3 in DNA: TGTGCCAGCAGCTTGTCCACAGATACGCAGTATTTT.

In its sample, this clone was seen a few times. This chain connects TRBV28 to TRBJ2-4, with D uncertain. This CDR3 comprises 15 residues. V shed 6 bases and J shed 2 bases, with 14 bases lying between them. The V gene's germline CDR1 is MDHEN and CDR2 SYDVKM. CDR3 in DNA: TGTGCCAGCAGCCTCCCCGGTGGGACCAAAAACATTCAGTACTTC. Its translation: CASSLPGGTKNIQYF.

This chain connects TRBV29-1 to TRBJ2-1, with 8 positions matching TRBD1. The CDR3 is 14 residues long. V trimming: 1 base; J trimming: 5 bases; junction bases outside the gene matches: 4. CDR1 is SQVTM and CDR2 is ANQGSEA in the germline V gene. The CDR3 nucleotides are TGCAGCGTTGAAGTCAGGGGGCCAGACAATGAGCAGTTCTTC. Translating it yields CSVEVRGPDNEQFF.

The J gene is TRBJ1-5, the V gene TRBV30; D gene unclear. There are 14 residues in the CDR3. Germline lookup yields CDR1 GTSNPN and CDR2 SVGIG (reference sequence). Trimming removed 3 bases at V and 0 bases at J, with 9 bases between. CDR3 in amino acids: CAWSQSYSNQPQHF. The CDR3 DNA is TGTGCCTGGAGCCAGAGTTATAGCAATCAGCCCCAGCATTTT.

The CDR3 bases are TGCGCCAGCAGCTTGGACGGGTCGGGAGAGCAGTACTTC. This codes for CASSLDGSGEQYF. The J gene is TRBJ2-7, the V gene TRBV5-1, with D maybe TRBD2 (5 bases). Germline V gives CDR1 SGHRS, CDR2 YFSETQ. This CDR3 contains 13 residues. Trimming took 0 bases from V and 7 from J, leaving 11 bases between them.

The chain combines TRBV7-9 with TRBJ1-4; D might be TRBD1 (6 bases). V was shortened by 5 bases and J by 2 bases, with 9 bases between the two germline ends. Germline loops: CDR1 SEHNR, CDR2 FQNEAQ (reference sequence). The CDR3 has 14 residues. The CDR3 region is CASSQGFTNEKLFF. CDR3 in DNA: TGTGCCAGCAGCCAGGGGTTTACTAATGAAAAACTGTTTTTT.

This clone has just a few counts. The chain joins TRBV10-3 to TRBJ2-3, with 10 positions matching TRBD1. With 11 bases clipped from V and 3 bases from J, the junction kept 5 bases outside the gene matches. Germline V gives CDR1 ENHRY, CDR2 SYGVKD. There are 13 residues in the CDR3. DNA of the CDR3: TGTGCCGCCTGGACAGGGGGGACAGATACGCAGTATTTT. This codes for CAAWTGGTDTQYF.

This clone appeared a few times. The chain carries TRBV7-8 and TRBJ2-7; maybe TRBD1 (6 bases). Germline V lookup: CDR1 SGHVS, CDR2 FQNEAQ. V shed 5 bases and J shed 7 bases, with 21 bases lying between them. The CDR3 covers 15 residues. The CDR3 sequence is CASSLQGSPGAEQYF. CDR3 DNA sequence: TGTGCCAGCAGCCTACAGGGTAGCCCTGGGGCTGAGCAGTACTTC. The whole variable domain, remainder taken from reference TRBV7-8 and TRBJ2-7, is GAGVSQSPRYKVAKRGQDVALRCDPISGHVSLFWYQQALGQGPEFLTYFQNEAQLDKSGLPSDRFFAERPEGSVSTLKIQRTQQEDSAVYLCASSLQGSPGAEQYFGPGTRLTVT.

The chain joins TRBV29-1 to TRBJ2-1; TRBD1 agrees at 9 bases. The CDR3 has 15 amino acids. With 6 bases clipped from V and 4 bases from J, the junction kept 10 bases outside the gene matches. In germline, CDR1 is SQVTM, CDR2 ANQGSEA. The CDR3 coding sequence is TGCAGCGTGGGCGGGACAGGGTCGACTTACAATGAGCAGTTCTTC. Its protein product is CSVGGTGSTYNEQFF.

The CDR3 protein is CAWAYEGAQPQHF. The CDR3 coding sequence is TGTGCCTGGGCCTACGAGGGGGCTCAGCCCCAGCATTTT. The rearrangement joins TRBV30 to TRBJ1-5; 7 bases agree with TRBD1. The ends lost 5 bases at V and 6 bases at J; junction bases unmatched: 7. CDR3 length equals 13 residues. Germline V gene sequence: CDR1 GTSNPN, CDR2 SVGIG (reference sequence).

This rearrangement joins TRBV30 to TRBJ1-2, with unresolved D. The CDR3 is made up of 16 amino acids. Germline-derived CDR1 and CDR2 are GTSNPN and SVGIG (reference sequence). V was pared by 0 bases and J by 0 bases, with 14 bases between. The CDR3 loop reads CAWSVVGARANYGYTF. The DNA for the CDR3 is TGTGCCTGGAGTGTAGTAGGAGCCCGGGCTAACTATGGCTACACCTTC.

This clone appeared a few times. The J gene is TRBJ2-7, the V gene TRBV19; D is perhaps TRBD1 (6 bases). The CDR3 runs 14 residues. Trimming removed 3 bases at V and 5 bases at J, with 14 bases between. CDR1 LNHDA and CDR2 SQIVND come from the germline V gene (reference sequence). CDR3 loop: CASSMDRSLHEQYF. The CDR3 bases are TGTGCCAGTAGTATGGACAGATCCCTACACGAGCAGTACTTC.

This clone was detected a few times. The rearrangement uses TRBV7-9 and TRBJ2-7, with 10 nucleotides matching TRBD1. V was clipped by 8 bases and J by 4 bases; unmatched bases: 8. Germline V gene lookup returns CDR1 SEHNR and CDR2 FQNEAQ (reference sequence). This CDR3 is built from 14 residues. CDR3 protein: CASGTGQGLYEQYF. The CDR3 DNA sequence: TGTGCCAGCGGAACGGGACAGGGGTTATACGAGCAGTACTTC.

The J gene is TRBJ2-3, the V gene TRBV25-1; D may be TRBD2 (5 bases). Germline assignment: CDR1 MGHDK and CDR2 SYGVNS. The V gene lost 3 bases and the J gene lost 3 bases, with 13 bases spanning the gap. CDR3 size: 15 residues. The CDR3 loop is CASSDPSSGTDTQYF. The CDR3 DNA reads TGTGCCAGCAGTGACCCCAGTTCGGGGACAGATACGCAGTATTTT.